The T cell receptor (beta chain) described here comes from a study of T cells in Graves' hyperthyroidism and ophthalmopathy. Whole-study findings and limits: Most thyroid clonotypes with frequency above 0.001 were detected in blood. Progression to ophthalmopathy was predicted a median of 6.5 months early.

Clinical symptoms, serum thyroxine and TRAb, thyroid ultrasound and orbital computed tomography together formed the diagnostic basis. Regions amplified from RNA transcripts were the TCR beta CDR3 regions. Carried out on the TCR CDR3, a first-round RT-PCR used the HTBI primer set. TCRdb re-called the multiplex PCR reads through MiXCR, storing one row per CDR3 protein. The table includes 650,000 to 800,000 distinct CDR3 sequences, 40% to 55% detected once. Germline values: CDR1 ENHRY, CDR2 SYGVKD. The CDR3 contains 15 residues. J was trimmed by 8 bases and V by 0 bases; bases with no gene match: 4. Many counts were recorded for this clonotype. Its antigen is still unknown.

The sequence was obtained from an adult man with Graves' disease, either hyperthyroidism or ophthalmopathy (not recorded which). Sequencing input: peripheral blood or thyroid tissue (not recorded which). The chain uses TRBV10-3 and TRBJ1-4; 9 bases line up with TRBD1. The CDR3 region is CAISESGQGSEKLFF. The CDR3 region has the DNA TGTGCCATCAGTGAGTCGGGACAGGGAAGCGAAAAACTGTTTTTT.